Listed here are 9 T cell receptor beta chains from one sample, sequenced in a study of shared clonotypes between healthy human individuals. TCRdb's copy holds only in-frame clones and misses some; the assay was immunoSEQ multiplex PCR. This repertoire shows some 1,100,000 clones, around 78% found once; its top ten account for approximately 0.52%. The sequencing sample was made of memory CD4+ T cells from PBMCs. This sample's subset: CD45RA-negative fraction. The receptor source for this set is a man younger than 35 in good health. Some clones in this sample may be carry-over from other donors' samples.

V usage is TRBV6-5 and J usage is TRBJ1-5; D is undetermined. CDR3 length equals 15 residues. V was pared by 6 bases and J by 0 bases, with 12 bases between. The germline gives CDR1 MNHEY, CDR2 SVGAGI. This chain's CDR3 is CASRSDFNSNQPQHF. For the CDR3, the DNA is TGTGCCAGCAGATCGGACTTTAATAGCAATCAGCCCCAGCATTTT.

Details on this clone: The sample carries other DNA sequences with the same CDR3. The chain couples TRBV6-5 to TRBJ2-1; D unclear. The CDR3 length is 14 residues. Trimming removed 0 bases from V and 1 base from J, with 4 bases in between. In germline, CDR1 is MNHEY, CDR2 SVGAGI. The CDR3 nucleotides are TGTGCCAGCAGTTACTCCGGGTCCTACAATGAGCAGTTCTTC. Protein product: CASSYSGSYNEQFF.

This chain connects TRBV28 to TRBJ2-7; no clear D. Trimming cost V 7 bases and J 1 base, with 8 bases left between them. There are 12 residues in the CDR3. Germline values: CDR1 MDHEN, CDR2 SYDVKM. CDR3 nucleotide sequence: TGTGCCAGCACTAGTAGATCCTACGAGCAGTACTTC. Amino acids: CASTSRSYEQYF.

The chain is built from TRBV28 and TRBJ2-7, with D possibly matching TRBD2 (6 bases). Germline assignment: CDR1 MDHEN and CDR2 SYDVKM. This CDR3 is built from 14 residues. V was trimmed by 3 bases and J by 7 bases, leaving 16 bases between them. For the CDR3, the DNA is TGTGCCAGCAGTTTTGGGACTCTATCCTGGGAGCAGTACTTC. Translation gives CASSFGTLSWEQYF. Drawing the rest from reference TRBV28 and TRBJ2-7, the complete variable domain is DVKVTQSSRYLVKRTGEKVFLECVQDMDHENMFWYRQDPGLGLRLIYFSYDVKMKEKGDIPEGYSVSREKKERFSLILESASTNQTSMYLCASSFGTLSWEQYFGPGTRLTVT.

The J gene is TRBJ2-4, the V gene TRBV6-1, with a possible D match to TRBD1 (7 bases). The CDR3 runs 13 residues. CDR1 is MNHNS and CDR2 is SASEGT in the germline V gene. The V end lost 7 bases, the J end lost 3 bases, and 10 bases lay between the germline ends. CDR3 DNA: TGTGCCAGCATGCGGGACAGCAAAAACATTCAGTACTTC. Translated, it gives CASMRDSKNIQYF.

This clone was observed a single time. The V gene is TRBV5-1, the J gene TRBJ2-3; D may correspond to TRBD1 or TRBD2 (5 bases each). Trimming left V 4 bases short and J 5 bases short, with 14 bases between. The CDR3 is 14 amino acids. The germline gives CDR1 SGHRS, CDR2 YFSETQ. CDR3 protein: CASSPGDGLDTQYF. CDR3 DNA sequence: TGCGCCAGCAGCCCCGGGGACGGACTAGATACGCAGTATTTT.

This clone was counted between two and nine times. The V gene is TRBV6-6, the J gene TRBJ1-1; TRBD1 is a possible D gene (5 bases). Trimming shortened V by 7 bases and J by 7 bases, and 13 bases separated the two germline ends. The germline V gene has CDR1 MNHNY and CDR2 SVGAGI (reference sequence). This CDR3 is built from 12 residues. The CDR3 DNA reads as TGTGCCAGCACTATCAGGGTGGGTGAAGCTTTCTTT. It is translated as CASTIRVGEAFF.

This chain connects TRBV29-1 to TRBJ1-2, with TRBD1 identical over 9 bases. Looked up from germline, CDR1 is SQVTM and CDR2 is ANQGSEA. The ends lost 4 bases at V and 8 bases at J; junction bases unmatched: 14. The CDR3 spans 15 residues. The DNA of the CDR3 is TGCAGCGTTGTCCAAGGACAGGGGAACCGTTGGGGCTACACCTTC. Translation: CSVVQGQGNRWGYTF.

A word on this clone: Other DNA sequences of this sample code for an identical CDR3. The chain links TRBV12-2 to TRBJ2-5; the D segment call TRBD1 is taken from the table without a DNA check. TRBV12-2 is a known pseudogene. This CDR3 is built from 13 residues. In DNA form, the CDR3 reads TGTGCAAGTCGCTTAGGGGGGCAGGACGTTCAGTACTTC. This encodes CASRLGGQDVQYF.